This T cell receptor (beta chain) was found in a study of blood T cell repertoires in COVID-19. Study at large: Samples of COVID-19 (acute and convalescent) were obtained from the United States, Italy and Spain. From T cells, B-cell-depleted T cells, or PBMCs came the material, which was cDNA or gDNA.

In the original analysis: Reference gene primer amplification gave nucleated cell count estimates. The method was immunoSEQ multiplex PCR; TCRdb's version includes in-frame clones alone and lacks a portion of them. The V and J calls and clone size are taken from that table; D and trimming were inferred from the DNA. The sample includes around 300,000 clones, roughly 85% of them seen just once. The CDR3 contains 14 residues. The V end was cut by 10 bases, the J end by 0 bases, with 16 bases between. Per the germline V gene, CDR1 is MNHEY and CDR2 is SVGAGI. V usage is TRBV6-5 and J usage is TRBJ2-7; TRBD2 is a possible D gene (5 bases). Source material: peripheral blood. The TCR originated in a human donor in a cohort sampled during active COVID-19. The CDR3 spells CATLERLSSYEQYF. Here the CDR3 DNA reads TGTGCCACCTTGGAGCGGTTAAGCTCCTACGAGCAGTACTTC.